A single count supports the clone carrying this T cell receptor (beta chain). Generated by immunoSEQ multiplex PCR, the TCRdb table keeps only in-frame clones and is missing some. The sample yields 95,000 to 150,000 clones, around 86% seen once. These data belong to a study of control samples from healthy donors and cancer patients. The germline gives CDR1 SGHAT, CDR2 FQDESV (reference sequence). The CDR3 has 13 amino acids. Trimming stripped 5 bases from V and 8 bases from J, with 15 bases between. The TCR was taken from a man between 40 and 49 years old in good health. The sequenced material came from blood. This chain uses TRBV11-1 with TRBJ1-2; the D gene is possibly TRBD1 (6 bases). CDR3 coding DNA: TGTGCCAGCAGCCCCTCGGGACATGACGGCTACACCTTC. This codes for CASSPSGHDGYTF.